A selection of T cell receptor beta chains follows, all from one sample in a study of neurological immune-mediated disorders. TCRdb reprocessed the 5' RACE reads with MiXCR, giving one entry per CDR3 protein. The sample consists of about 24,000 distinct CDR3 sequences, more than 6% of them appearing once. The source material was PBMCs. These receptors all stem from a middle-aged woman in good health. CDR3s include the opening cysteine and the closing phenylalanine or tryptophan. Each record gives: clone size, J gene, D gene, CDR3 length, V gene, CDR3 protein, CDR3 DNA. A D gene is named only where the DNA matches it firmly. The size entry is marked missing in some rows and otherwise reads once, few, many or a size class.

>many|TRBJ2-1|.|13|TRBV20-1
CSARNPSYNEQFF
TGCAGTGCTAGAAACCCTTCCTACAATGAGCAGTTCTTC
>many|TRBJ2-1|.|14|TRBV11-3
CASSFSGPSNEQFF
TGTGCCAGCAGCTTTAGCGGACCCAGCAATGAGCAGTTCTTC
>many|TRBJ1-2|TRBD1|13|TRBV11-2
CASSSNRGYGYTF
TGTGCCAGCAGCTCTAACAGGGGATATGGCTACACCTTC
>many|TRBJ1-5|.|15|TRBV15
CATSRDQAVAQPQHF
TGTGCCACCAGCAGAGATCAGGCAGTAGCCCAGCCCCAGCATTTT
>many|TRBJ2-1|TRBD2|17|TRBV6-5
CASSSPRGAGGYNEQFF
TGTGCCAGCAGTTCCCCTCGTGGAGCGGGGGGATACAATGAGCAGTTCTTC
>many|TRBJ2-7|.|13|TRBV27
CASSSGPLSEQYF
TGTGCCAGCAGTTCCGGTCCCTTGAGCGAGCAGTACTTC
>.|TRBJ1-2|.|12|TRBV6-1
CASSERQEGYTF
TGTGCCAGCAGTGAAAGGCAGGAGGGCTACACCTTC
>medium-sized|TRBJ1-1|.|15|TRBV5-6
CASSLGYPGRTEAFF
TGTGCCAGCAGCTTGGGGTATCCCGGGCGGACTGAAGCTTTCTTT
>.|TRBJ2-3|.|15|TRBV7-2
CASILQPWFLDTQYF
TGTGCCAGCATCTTACAACCATGGTTTTTGGATACGCAGTATTTT
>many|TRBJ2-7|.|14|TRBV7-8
CASTRSGTLSEQYF
TGTGCCAGCACCAGATCCGGGACTTTAAGCGAGCAGTACTTC
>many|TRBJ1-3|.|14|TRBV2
CASAGRFSGNTIYF
TGTGCCAGCGCCGGACGGTTCTCTGGAAACACCATATATTTT
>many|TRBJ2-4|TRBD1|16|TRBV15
CATSRDSGQGGNIQYF
TGTGCCACCAGCAGAGATTCGGGACAGGGTGGAAACATTCAGTACTTC
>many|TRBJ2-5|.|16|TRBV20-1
CSARKRPGSIQETQYF
TGCAGTGCTAGAAAGCGCCCTGGGTCCATTCAAGAGACCCAGTACTTC
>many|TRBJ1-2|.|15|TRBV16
CASSLRTGRSYGYTF
TGTGCCAGCAGCCTAAGGACTGGACGGAGCTATGGCTACACCTTC
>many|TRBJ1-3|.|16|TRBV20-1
CSAARDSKAAGNTIYF
TGCAGTGCTGCGCGGGACTCAAAGGCTGCTGGAAACACCATATATTTT
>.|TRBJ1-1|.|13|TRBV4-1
CASSRGMNTEAFF
TGCGCCAGCAGCCGCGGAATGAACACTGAAGCTTTCTTT
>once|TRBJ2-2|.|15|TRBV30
CAWSVLRLYTGELFF
TGTGCCTGGAGTGTACTTAGACTTTACACCGGGGAGCTGTTTTTT
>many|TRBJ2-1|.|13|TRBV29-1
CSASSIWEDEQFF
TGCAGCGCCTCGTCGATCTGGGAGGATGAGCAGTTCTTC
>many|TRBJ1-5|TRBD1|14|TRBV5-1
CASSLVGGEQPQHF
TGCGCCAGCAGCTTGGTAGGGGGCGAACAGCCCCAGCATTTT
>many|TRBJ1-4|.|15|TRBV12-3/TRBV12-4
CASSLFRGTNEKLFF
TGTGCCAGCAGTTTATTTAGGGGGACTAATGAAAAACTGTTTTTT
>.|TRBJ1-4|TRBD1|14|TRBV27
CASSTGAGGEKLFF
TGTGCCAGCAGTACAGGGGCCGGAGGTGAAAAACTGTTTTTT
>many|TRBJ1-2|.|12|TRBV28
CASSTTMEGYTF
TGTGCCAGCAGTACAACGATGGAGGGCTACACCTTC
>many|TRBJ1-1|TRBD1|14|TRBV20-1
CSARDRTMNTEAFF
TGCAGTGCTAGGGACAGGACCATGAACACTGAAGCTTTCTTT
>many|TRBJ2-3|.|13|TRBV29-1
CSVTLALTDTQYF
TGCAGCGTCACCCTAGCGCTCACAGATACGCAGTATTTT
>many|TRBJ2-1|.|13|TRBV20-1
CSAYGLGYNEQFF
TGCAGTGCTTACGGACTGGGGTACAATGAGCAGTTCTTC
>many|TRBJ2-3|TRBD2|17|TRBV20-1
CSASLLAGGLVTDTQYF
TGCAGTGCTAGTCTGCTAGCGGGAGGGTTGGTTACAGATACGCAGTATTTT
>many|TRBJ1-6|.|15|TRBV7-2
CASSRDKNYNSPLHF
TGTGCCAGCAGCCGCGACAAAAACTATAATTCACCCCTCCACTTT
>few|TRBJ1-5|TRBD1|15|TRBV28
CASSLGQGFRMPQHF
TGTGCCAGCAGTTTGGGACAGGGGTTCAGGATGCCCCAGCATTTT
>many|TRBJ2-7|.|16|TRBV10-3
CAIREGAGTETYEQYF
TGTGCCATCAGGGAAGGGGCGGGAACCGAGACCTACGAGCAGTACTTC
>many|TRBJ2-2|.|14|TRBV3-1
CASSTGKNTGELFF
TGTGCCAGCAGCACGGGGAAGAACACCGGGGAGCTGTTTTTT
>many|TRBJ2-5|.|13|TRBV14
CASSQVRGNAQYF
TGTGCCAGCAGCCAAGTTCGGGGGAACGCCCAGTACTTC
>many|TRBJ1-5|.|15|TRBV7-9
CASSSSAGSNQPQHF
TGTGCCAGCAGCTCCTCAGCGGGTAGCAATCAGCCCCAGCATTTT
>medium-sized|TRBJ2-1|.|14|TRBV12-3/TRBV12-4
CASSRDSLFLEQFF
TGTGCCAGCAGCCGGGACTCTTTATTTCTTGAGCAGTTCTTC
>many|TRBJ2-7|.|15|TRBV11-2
CASSPELGFLGEQYF
TGTGCCAGCAGCCCTGAACTCGGGTTTTTGGGGGAGCAGTACTTC
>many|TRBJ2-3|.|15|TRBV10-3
CAISEGVSGGDTQYF
TGTGCCATCAGTGAAGGGGTTTCAGGTGGAGATACGCAGTATTTT
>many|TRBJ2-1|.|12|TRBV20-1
CSVFNGYNEQFF
TGCAGTGTCTTCAACGGCTACAATGAGCAGTTCTTC
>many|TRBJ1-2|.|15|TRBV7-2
CASSLATDSRLGYTF
TGTGCCAGCAGCTTAGCGACGGACAGTCGCCTGGGCTACACCTTC
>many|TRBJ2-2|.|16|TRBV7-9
CASSSTTLTNTGELFF
TGTGCCAGCAGCTCCACGACCCTGACGAACACCGGGGAGCTGTTTTTT
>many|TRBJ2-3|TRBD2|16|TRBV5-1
CASSLEGGRATDTQYF
TGCGCCAGCAGCTTGGAAGGCGGGAGGGCCACAGATACGCAGTATTTT
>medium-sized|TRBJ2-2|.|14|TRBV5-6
CASSFIQGTGELFF
TGTGCCAGCAGCTTTATACAAGGGACCGGGGAGCTGTTTTTT
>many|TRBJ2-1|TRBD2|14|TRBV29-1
CSVEQGLAGNEQFF
TGCAGCGTTGAACAGGGACTAGCGGGAAATGAGCAGTTCTTC
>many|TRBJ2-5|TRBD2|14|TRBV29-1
CSVVGGRAQETQYF
TGCAGCGTTGTTGGCGGGAGAGCCCAAGAGACCCAGTACTTC
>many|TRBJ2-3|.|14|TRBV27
CASSLYGGQDTQYF
TGTGCCAGCAGTTTATACGGGGGCCAAGATACGCAGTATTTT
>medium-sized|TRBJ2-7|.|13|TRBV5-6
CASSLVDSYEQYF
TGTGCCAGCAGCTTGGTGGACAGCTACGAGCAGTACTTC
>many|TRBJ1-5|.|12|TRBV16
CASSQSKGSQHF
TGTGCCAGCAGCCAATCTAAGGGGTCCCAGCATTTT
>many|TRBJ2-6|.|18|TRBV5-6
CASSFYSGRSPGANVLTF
TGTGCCAGCAGCTTTTATTCAGGCCGCTCGCCTGGGGCCAACGTCCTGACTTTC
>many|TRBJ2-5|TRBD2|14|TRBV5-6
CASSPGLAEETQYF
TGTGCCAGCAGCCCGGGACTAGCGGAAGAGACCCAGTACTTC
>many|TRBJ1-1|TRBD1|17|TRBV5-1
CASSLLGRGLQSTEAFF
TGCGCCAGCAGCTTGTTGGGCAGGGGGCTTCAGAGTACTGAAGCTTTCTTT
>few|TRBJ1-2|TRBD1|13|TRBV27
CASSLQGARGYTF
TGTGCCAGCAGTTTACAGGGGGCGCGGGGCTACACCTTC
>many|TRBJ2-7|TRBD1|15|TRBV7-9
CASSRGDRGLYEQYF
TGTGCCAGCAGCCGAGGGGACAGGGGCCTTTACGAGCAGTACTTC
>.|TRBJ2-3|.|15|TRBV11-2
CASSLAGVSTDTQYF
TGTGCCAGCAGCTTAGCAGGAGTGAGCACAGATACGCAGTATTTT
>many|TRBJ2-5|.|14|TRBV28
CASSFGGSEETQYF
TGTGCCAGCAGTTTTGGGGGCTCGGAAGAGACCCAGTACTTC
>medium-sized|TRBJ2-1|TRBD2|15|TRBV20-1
CSASRGGLSYNEQFF
TGCAGTGCCTCCCGGGGGGGGCTCTCCTACAATGAGCAGTTCTTC
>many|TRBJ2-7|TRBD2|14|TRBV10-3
CAITGTSDLEEQYF
TGTGCCATCACCGGGACTAGTGATTTGGAAGAGCAGTACTTC
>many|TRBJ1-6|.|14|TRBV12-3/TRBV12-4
CASSLSGYNSPLHF
TGTGCCAGCAGTTTATCGGGTTATAATTCACCCCTCCACTTT